A selection of T cell receptor beta chains follows, all from one sample in a study of T cells in Graves' hyperthyroidism and ophthalmopathy. TCRdb used MiXCR to reprocess the multiplex PCR reads, holding one entry per CDR3 protein. The data contain 490,000 or so distinct CDR3 sequences, approximately 23% of them singletons. Sequenced material: blood. The receptors originated from a woman in her 70s with Graves' ophthalmopathy. Both conserved end residues are part of each CDR3. D genes are given only for firm matches. Size tells how often a clone was seen (once, few, many) or the class of an expanded clone, and some rows leave it out.

d_call	j_call	v_call	clone_size	cdr3_aa	cdr3_nt
.	TRBJ1-2	TRBV27	few	CASSFRGGIGYTF	TGTGCCAGCAGTTTCCGGGGGGGCATCGGCTACACCTTC
TRBD1	TRBJ1-2	TRBV5-1	.	CASSFSGTDYGYTF	TGCGCCAGCAGCTTTTCCGGGACAGACTATGGCTACACCTTC
.	TRBJ1-5	TRBV30	few	CAWEKGGSNQPQHF	TGTGCCTGGGAAAAAGGAGGATCCAATCAGCCCCAGCATTTT
TRBD1	TRBJ1-2	TRBV20-1	few	CSARDFDRGDGYTF	TGCAGTGCTAGAGATTTCGACAGGGGAGATGGCTACACCTTC
TRBD2	TRBJ2-1	TRBV20-1	.	CSALTSGRFDEQFF	TGCAGTGCTCTGACTAGCGGGAGATTCGATGAGCAGTTCTTC
.	TRBJ1-5	TRBV10-3	.	CAISEAQGPRNQPQHF	TGTGCCATCAGTGAGGCCCAGGGGCCTCGCAATCAGCCCCAGCATTTT
.	TRBJ1-6	TRBV6-1	.	CASRPDMRDSPLHF	TGTGCCAGCAGACCGGACATGAGGGATTCACCCCTCCACTTT
TRBD2	TRBJ2-5	TRBV6-1	.	CASRGLAGEGPSETQYF	TGTGCCAGCAGAGGACTAGCGGGAGAGGGGCCCTCAGAGACCCAGTACTTC
.	TRBJ1-6	TRBV4-3	.	CASSQGEDRSYNSPLHF	TGCGCCAGCAGCCAAGGAGAGGATCGCTCCTATAATTCACCCCTCCACTTT
.	TRBJ1-6	TRBV20-1	.	CSARRRVGNSPLHF	TGCAGTGCTAGAAGGAGGGTTGGTAATTCACCCCTCCACTTT
TRBD2	TRBJ2-1	TRBV20-1	.	CSAREELAGVLYNEQFF	TGCAGTGCTAGAGAGGAACTAGCGGGAGTGTTGTACAATGAGCAGTTCTTC
.	TRBJ1-4	TRBV30	.	CAWSPHGRITNEKLFF	TGTGCCTGGAGCCCCCATGGGAGGATTACTAATGAAAAACTGTTTTTT
.	TRBJ1-1	TRBV9	.	CASSARDGGEAFF	TGTGCCAGCAGCGCCCGGGATGGGGGGGAAGCTTTCTTT
.	TRBJ1-6	TRBV6-2/TRBV6-3	.	CASSAGPDSPLHF	TGTGCCAGCAGTGCTGGACCAGATTCACCCCTCCACTTT
.	TRBJ2-7	TRBV2	many	CASSESTLSYEQYF	TGTGCCAGCAGTGAAAGCACCCTCTCCTACGAGCAGTACTTC
.	TRBJ1-1	TRBV30	.	CAWSVLWDTEAFF	TGTGCCTGGAGTGTACTTTGGGACACTGAAGCTTTCTTT
.	TRBJ1-1	TRBV20-1	many	CSARDGADTEAFF	TGCAGTGCTAGAGATGGGGCGGATACTGAAGCTTTCTTT
.	TRBJ2-2	TRBV15	few	CATSRDRGTGELFF	TGTGCCACCAGCAGAGATAGAGGGACCGGGGAGCTGTTTTTT
.	TRBJ2-7	TRBV6-1	.	CASSKVGLDAYEQYF	TGTGCCAGCAGTAAGGTGGGACTGGACGCCTACGAGCAGTACTTC
TRBD2	TRBJ2-4	TRBV11-2	many	CASSSGTSGRARSIQYF	TGTGCCAGCAGCTCTGGGACTAGCGGGAGGGCCCGGTCCATTCAGTACTTC
TRBD2	TRBJ2-5	TRBV3-1	.	CASSLTSGRAQRETQYF	TGTGCCAGCAGCCTGACTAGCGGGAGGGCCCAGAGAGAGACCCAGTACTTC
.	TRBJ2-4	TRBV29-1	.	CSVALARGGSFDIQYF	TGCAGCGTCGCCCTGGCCCGTGGGGGCAGCTTTGACATTCAGTACTTC
TRBD2	TRBJ2-3	TRBV5-1	few	CASSLLIAGGVDTQYF	TGCGCCAGCAGCCTACTTATAGCGGGAGGAGTGGATACGCAGTATTTT
TRBD2	TRBJ2-5	TRBV20-1	few	CSARLAGEPGETQYF	TGCAGTGCTAGATTAGCGGGAGAACCGGGGGAGACCCAGTACTTC
.	TRBJ1-4	TRBV5-1	.	CASSLDGKTNEKLFF	TGCGCCAGCAGCTTGGACGGAAAAACTAATGAAAAACTGTTTTTT
.	TRBJ2-6	TRBV20-1	many	CSADYHTGSGANVLTF	TGCAGTGCCGACTATCACACAGGCTCTGGGGCCAACGTCCTGACTTTC
.	TRBJ2-1	TRBV7-2	many	CASSLTSQQGHEQFF	TGTGCCAGCAGCTTAACCTCCCAACAGGGACATGAGCAGTTCTTC
TRBD2	TRBJ2-1	TRBV10-1	many	CASSRLAGGGNEQFF	TGCGCCAGCAGTCGACTAGCGGGAGGAGGCAATGAGCAGTTCTTC
.	TRBJ1-1	TRBV10-2	few	CASSEYRAPEAFF	TGCGCCAGCAGTGAATACAGGGCTCCTGAAGCTTTCTTT
TRBD1	TRBJ2-1	TRBV27	few	CASSLGSGQGYYNEQFF	TGTGCCAGCAGTTTAGGGTCGGGACAGGGGTATTACAATGAGCAGTTCTTC
TRBD1	TRBJ1-1	TRBV2	many	CASGGQGVRTEAFF	TGTGCCAGCGGGGGACAGGGGGTAAGGACTGAAGCTTTCTTT
.	TRBJ2-2	TRBV5-1	.	CASSFAGPPAGELFF	TGCGCCAGCAGCTTTGCGGGGCCCCCGGCCGGGGAGCTGTTTTTT
.	TRBJ2-7	TRBV6-1	few	CASRWTGSGEQYF	TGTGCCAGCAGATGGACCGGGTCGGGTGAGCAGTACTTC
.	TRBJ2-3	TRBV6-1	.	CASRPGLRTDTQYF	TGTGCCAGCAGGCCGGGACTGCGCACAGATACGCAGTATTTT
.	TRBJ2-7	TRBV6-2/TRBV6-3	many	CASSFSIRLEQYF	TGTGCCAGCAGTTTTTCCATCCGCTTGGAGCAGTACTTC
.	TRBJ1-1	TRBV7-8	.	CASSLRSGLRNTEAFF	TGTGCCAGCAGCCTCCGGTCAGGGTTGAGGAACACTGAAGCTTTCTTT
.	TRBJ2-1	TRBV7-6	.	CASSLAPLNEQFF	TGTGCCAGCAGCTTAGCCCCCTTAAATGAGCAGTTCTTC